Below are 15 T cell receptor beta chains sequenced from a single sample in a study of beta chain features in type 1 diabetes. Every isolated RNA sample was fully reverse transcribed, so sequencing captured expressed TCRB transcripts. The assay was immunoSEQ multiplex PCR, and TCRdb's table has in-frame clones only and misses some. The sample has fewer than 650,000 clones; about 14% are singletons. Input material: naive CD4+ T cells from blood. These receptor sequences come from a man aged 18 to 29 in good health.

This clone has only a few counts. Other nucleotide sequences from this sample produce the same CDR3. The genes are TRBV5-1 and TRBJ2-5, with 11 bases matching TRBD1. Losses at the gene ends were 7 bases for V and 4 bases for J; bases not matched to a gene: 6. The germline V gene has CDR1 SGHRS and CDR2 YFSETQ. This CDR3 is 14 amino acids long. The CDR3 loop is CASSGQGARETQYF. For the CDR3, the DNA is TGCGCCAGCTCCGGACAGGGGGCGAGAGAGACCCAGTACTTC.

Written as DNA, the CDR3 is TGCGCCAGCAGCCAAAGTCCCCAGGCAGCCGCGAACACTGAAGCTTTCTTT. It encodes CASSQSPQAAANTEAFF. The genes are TRBV4-3 and TRBJ1-1; D is unclear. V shed 2 bases and J shed 1 base, with 17 bases lying between them. Germline V CDR1 and CDR2: LGHNA, YSLEER. This CDR3 comprises 17 residues.

The table lists this clone with a few counts. The CDR3: CSVVRGGTAEQFF. The CDR3 DNA reads as TGCAGCGTTGTACGGGGTGGGACCGCTGAGCAGTTCTTC. The chain links TRBV29-1 to TRBJ2-1; D may be TRBD1 or TRBD2 (5 bases each). V was clipped by 4 bases and J by 9 bases, with 16 bases between them. The CDR3 loop spans 13 amino acids. Germline V gene sequence: CDR1 SQVTM, CDR2 ANQGSEA.

CDR3 DNA sequence: TGTGCCATCAGTGCGCTAGCGGTATCCTACAATGAGCAGTTCTTC. Encoded protein: CAISALAVSYNEQFF. This chain connects TRBV10-3 to TRBJ2-1; 7 nucleotides align to TRBD2. Trimming took 4 bases from V and 1 from J; bases not matched to a gene: 4. The CDR3 has 15 amino acids. Germline loops: CDR1 ENHRY, CDR2 SYGVKD.

A few counts support this clone. This chain connects TRBV15 to TRBJ1-1; maybe TRBD1 (5 bases). Looked up from germline, CDR1 is LNHNV and CDR2 is YYDKDF (reference sequence). This CDR3 is 14 amino acids long. The V end lost 2 bases, the J end lost 1 base, and 8 bases lay between the germline ends. The CDR3 sequence is CATSRTGPNTEAFF. The CDR3 DNA reads as TGTGCCACCAGCAGAACGGGACCGAACACTGAAGCTTTCTTT. Based on the CDR3 plus reference TRBV15 and TRBJ1-1, the full variable domain is DAMVIQNPRYQVTQFGKPVTLSCSQTLNHNVMYWYQQKSSQAPKLLFHYYDKDFNNEADTPDNFQSRRPNTSFCFLDIRSPGLGDTAMYLCATSRTGPNTEAFFGQGTRLTVV.

The chain carries TRBV21-1 and TRBJ2-1; no check of the table's D call, TRBD1, against the DNA was made. TRBV21-1 is annotated as a pseudogene. This CDR3 has 13 amino acids. The CDR3 protein is CASSTHSDNEQFF. The CDR3 DNA reads TGTGCCAGCAGCACCCACAGTGACAATGAGCAGTTCTTC.

J is TRBJ1-1 and V is TRBV25-1; TRBD1 might be the D (6 bases). V lost 2 bases, J lost 4 bases, and 14 bases lay in between. The CDR3 has 15 residues. Germline values: CDR1 MGHDK, CDR2 SYGVNS. The CDR3 loop is CASSEAGHQATEAFF. The CDR3 DNA reads as TGTGCCAGCAGTGAAGCGGGACACCAGGCCACTGAAGCTTTCTTT.

This clone occurred a few times. This sequence joins TRBV11-3 and TRBJ2-1; a weak D match, TRBD1 (5 bases). Germline V lookup: CDR1 SGHNT, CDR2 YENEEA. V lost 4 bases and J lost 4, with 17 bases in between. The CDR3 runs 16 residues. The CDR3 sequence: CASSSTVWGSYNEQFF. As DNA, the CDR3 is TGTGCCAGCAGCTCGACGGTTTGGGGCTCATACAATGAGCAGTTCTTC. Together with reference TRBV11-3 and TRBJ2-1, the CDR3 gives the full variable domain: EAGVVQSPRYKIIEKKQPVAFWCNPISGHNTLYWYLQNLGQGPELLIRYENEEAVDDSQLPKDRFSAERLKGVDSTLKIQPAELGDSAVYLCASSSTVWGSYNEQFFGPGTRLTVL.

This clone was picked up a small number of times. This rearrangement joins TRBV18 to TRBJ1-1, with unresolved D. This CDR3 is built from 13 residues. The germline V gene has CDR1 KGHSH and CDR2 LQKENI. Trimming removed 4 bases from V and 3 bases from J, with 9 bases in between. CDR3 DNA sequence: TGTGCCAGCTCACAGTCTTACGACACTGAAGCTTTCTTT. Protein: CASSQSYDTEAFF.

In this sample, this clone turned up a few times. The chain combines TRBV14 with TRBJ1-5; D gene unclear. The CDR3 has 13 amino acids. CDR1 is SGHDN and CDR2 is FVKESK in the germline V gene. Trimming took off 1 base at V and 4 bases at J, with 5 bases between the two ends. The CDR3 bases are TGTGCCAGCAGCCAAGTGGGAAATCAGCCCCAGCATTTT. It yields the protein CASSQVGNQPQHF.

The chain carries TRBV9 and TRBJ2-7; weak D call: TRBD2 (6 bases). Trimming removed 3 bases at V and 6 bases at J, with 19 bases between. Germline CDR1 SGDLS, CDR2 YYNGEE. CDR3 length: 15 residues. The CDR3 DNA reads TGTGCCAGCAGCGCTGATCGACTAGGAGTGGCCGAGCAGTACTTC. It is translated as CASSADRLGVAEQYF.

This clone appeared a few times. CDR3 sequence: CASRLRTGGRSSGQETQYF. CDR3 coding DNA: TGTGCCAGCAGATTGCGTACAGGGGGCAGGTCTAGCGGGCAAGAGACCCAGTACTTC. This chain uses TRBV7-9 with TRBJ2-5, with a tentative D call TRBD1 (9 bases). The CDR3 is 19 residues long. Germline V CDR1 and CDR2: SEHNR, FQNEAQ (reference sequence). The V gene lost 6 bases and the J gene lost 2 bases, with 28 bases spanning the gap.

This clone appeared a few times. The rearrangement joins TRBV4-1 to TRBJ2-7, with D maybe TRBD1 (6 bases). V lost 4 bases and J lost 7, with 20 bases in between. Germline assignment: CDR1 MGHRA and CDR2 YSYEKL. The CDR3 contains 15 residues. CDR3 amino acids: CASSPRGLIGWEQYF. The DNA of the CDR3 is TGCGCCAGCAGCCCCAGGGGTTTGATTGGTTGGGAGCAGTACTTC.

The chain carries TRBV28 and TRBJ2-1; D ambiguous. Germline V gene lookup returns CDR1 MDHEN and CDR2 SYDVKM. The CDR3 has 13 amino acids. Trimming left V 7 bases short and J 3 bases short, with 10 bases between. CDR3 coding DNA: TGTGCCAGCACCGGTAGTAACTACAATGAGCAGTTCTTC. Translated, it gives CASTGSNYNEQFF.

The chain is built from TRBV6-6 and TRBJ1-1; D remains ambiguous. Germline V gene lookup returns CDR1 MNHNY and CDR2 SVGAGI (reference sequence). V lost 5 bases to trimming and J lost 6 bases, with 10 bases between them. This CDR3 spans 12 amino acids. In DNA form, the CDR3 reads TGTGCCAGCAGTGGGGAAACCCCTGAAGCTTTCTTT. It specifies CASSGETPEAFF.